This entry describes one T cell receptor beta chain. Profiling relied on immunoSEQ multiplex PCR, and the TCRdb table lists in-frame clones only, not all of them. The sample holds over 65,000 clones, around 94% seen once. This record belongs to a study of control samples from healthy donors and cancer patients. CDR1 and CDR2 (germline): MNHEY, SMNVEV (reference sequence). The CDR3 is made up of 14 amino acids. The V end was cut by 6 bases, the J end by 10 bases, with 21 bases between. This rearrangement joins TRBV27 to TRBJ1-2; possible D gene TRBD1, 5 bases. The sequence derives from a woman aged 40-49 years in good health. The sample consisted of blood. DNA for the CDR3: TGTGCCAGCAGCAAACTGCAGGGAGGGGAATCCTACACCTTC. Protein sequence: CASSKLQGGESYTF.